These 31 T cell receptor beta chains originate from one sample sequenced in a study of Ad26.COV2.S vaccination and SARS-CoV-2 variants. The data were produced by immunoSEQ multiplex PCR, yet TCRdb's version contains in-frame clones alone and is incomplete. The sample has tens of thousands of clones, roughly 85% seen once. The sequencing used peripheral blood, collected after recovery from COVID-19. The receptors derive from a human donor who had recovered from COVID-19.

This clone was recorded many times. The chain couples TRBV7-8 to TRBJ2-1; D unclear. Germline lookup yields CDR1 SGHVS and CDR2 FQNEAQ. This CDR3 has 16 amino acids. V was pared by 3 bases and J by 4 bases, with 16 bases between. The CDR3 is CASSFSPGSIYNEQFF. DNA of the CDR3: TGTGCCAGCAGCTTTAGCCCTGGATCTATTTACAATGAGCAGTTCTTC.

J is TRBJ1-1 and V is TRBV19, with D hard to call. V lost 7 bases to trimming and J lost 0 bases, with 15 bases between them. The CDR3 covers 15 residues. Germline CDR1 LNHDA, CDR2 SQIVND (reference sequence). CDR3 nucleotide sequence: TGTGCCAGTAATGACCGTTACCGGATGAACACTGAAGCTTTCTTT. This codes for CASNDRYRMNTEAFF.

V usage is TRBV15 and J usage is TRBJ2-3; D perhaps matches TRBD1 (5 bases). The length of the CDR3 is 15 residues. Trimming removed 2 bases at V and 5 bases at J, with 14 bases between. The V gene's germline CDR1 is LNHNV and CDR2 YYDKDF (reference sequence). This CDR3 is CATSRPTKGQDTQYF. DNA for the CDR3: TGTGCCACCAGCAGACCCACGAAAGGACAAGATACGCAGTATTTT.

The chain couples TRBV19 to TRBJ1-2; the D gene is possibly TRBD1 (5 bases). The V gene lost 3 bases and the J gene lost 2 bases, with 10 bases spanning the gap. The CDR3 totals 14 residues. Per germline, CDR1 LNHDA and CDR2 SQIVND (reference sequence). The CDR3 is CASSMGDGNYGYTF. DNA for the CDR3: TGTGCCAGTAGTATGGGGGACGGAAACTATGGCTACACCTTC.

The chain uses TRBV7-8 and TRBJ1-5; 9 bases agree with TRBD1. The ends lost 4 bases at V and 4 bases at J; junction bases unmatched: 14. Germline-derived CDR1 and CDR2 are SGHVS and FQNEAQ. The CDR3 sequence is 18 residues long. The CDR3 bases are TGTGCCAGCAGCTCCAGGCCCATAACAGGGGGCAGTAATCAGCCCCAGCATTTT. Its translation: CASSSRPITGGSNQPQHF. Variable domain in full (rest from reference TRBV7-8 and TRBJ1-5): GAGVSQSPRYKVAKRGQDVALRCDPISGHVSLFWYQQALGQGPEFLTYFQNEAQLDKSGLPSDRFFAERPEGSVSTLKIQRTQQEDSAVYLCASSSRPITGGSNQPQHFGDGTRLSIL.

V gene TRBV7-9 combines with J gene TRBJ2-7; maybe TRBD2 (6 bases). Germline-derived CDR1 and CDR2 are SEHNR and FQNEAQ (reference sequence). Trimming left V 6 bases short and J 3 bases short, with 15 bases between. The CDR3 totals 14 residues. CDR3 sequence reads: CASRPRQGGYEQYF. The CDR3 DNA reads as TGTGCCAGCAGACCTAGGCAGGGAGGCTACGAGCAGTACTTC.

V and J are TRBV7-3 and TRBJ2-1; 13 bases are a match to TRBD2. CDR3 length: 17 residues. In germline, CDR1 is SGHTA, CDR2 FQGTGA. V gave up 4 bases and J gave up 9 bases; unmatched junction bases: 12. The CDR3 here is CASSSPTGLAGAGEQFF. The CDR3 DNA sequence: TGTGCCAGCAGCTCCCCTACCGGACTAGCGGGAGCGGGTGAGCAGTTCTTC.

The chain combines TRBV7-6 with TRBJ1-3; D is unclear. Trimming cost V 1 base and J 4 bases, with 8 bases left between them. Germline V lookup: CDR1 SGHVS, CDR2 FNYEAQ. This CDR3 is built from 14 residues. The CDR3 reads CASSLVAAGNTIYF. CDR3 nucleotide sequence: TGTGCCAGCAGCTTAGTCGCAGCAGGAAACACCATATATTTT.

With regard to this clone: This sample also contains other DNA sequences that code for the same CDR3. The rearrangement links TRBV7-2 to TRBJ1-5; 10 bases align to TRBD1. The CDR3 loop spans 15 amino acids. V was pared by 5 bases and J by 5 bases, with 6 bases of the junction left unmatched. Germline CDR1 reads SGHTA; CDR2 reads FQGNSA. CDR3 residues: CASSLRTGGDQPQHF. Written as DNA, the CDR3 is TGTGCCAGCAGCCTCAGGACAGGGGGTGATCAGCCCCAGCATTTT.

J is TRBJ2-1 and V is TRBV29-1; perhaps TRBD2 as D (6 bases). The length of the CDR3 is 12 residues. Germline V gives CDR1 SQVTM, CDR2 ANQGSEA. Trimming took off 6 bases at V and 7 bases at J, with 13 bases between the two ends. As DNA, the CDR3 is TGCAGCGTCAGGGACTGGACGAATGAGCAGTTCTTC. Protein: CSVRDWTNEQFF.

The rearrangement joins TRBV28 to TRBJ2-2, with D uncertain. Germline loops: CDR1 MDHEN, CDR2 SYDVKM. The CDR3 contains 14 residues. Trimming stripped 6 bases from V and 0 bases from J, with 8 bases between. The CDR3 here is CASRRNTNTGELFF. The CDR3, as DNA: TGTGCCAGCAGACGGAACACGAACACCGGGGAGCTGTTTTTT.

J is TRBJ2-2 and V is TRBV6-5, with D perhaps assigned TRBD1 or TRBD2 (5 bases each). V shed 6 bases and J shed 4 bases, with 15 bases lying between them. The CDR3 spans 15 residues. From germline, CDR1 is MNHEY and CDR2 SVGAGI. The CDR3, as DNA: TGTGCCAGCAGGCACTCAATCGGGACCACCGGGGAGCTGTTTTTT. This gives the protein CASRHSIGTTGELFF.

The CDR3 region has the DNA TGTGCCAGCAGCTTAGAACTAGCGGGAGCCCAAAATGAGCAGTTCTTC. Translated: CASSLELAGAQNEQFF. This chain uses TRBV7-2 with TRBJ2-1, with 11 bases fitting TRBD2. The CDR3 is made up of 16 amino acids. V shed 1 base, J shed 7 bases, and the junction held 6 bases outside the gene matches. The germline V gene has CDR1 SGHTA and CDR2 FQGNSA.

The V gene is TRBV28, the J gene TRBJ1-3; D is uncertain. CDR1 and CDR2 (germline): MDHEN, SYDVKM. V shed 8 bases and J shed 1 base, with 12 bases lying between them. The CDR3 has 14 amino acids. The DNA of the CDR3 is TGTGCCAGCTGGGAGTTTGGGTCTGGAAACACCATATATTTT. Translating it yields CASWEFGSGNTIYF.

V is TRBV29-1 and J is TRBJ1-5; 9 bases map to TRBD1. The J segment lost 5 bases and the V segment lost 6 bases, leaving 2 bases of the junction unmatched. Germline CDR1 reads SQVTM; CDR2 reads ANQGSEA. CDR3 length: 12 amino acids. CDR3 nucleotides: TGCAGCGTAAGGACAGGGGATCAGCCCCAGCATTTT. This sequence encodes CSVRTGDQPQHF.

The chain has TRBV5-1 and TRBJ2-3; D possibly matches TRBD1 or TRBD2 (5 bases each). V was cut by 4 bases and J by 0 bases, with 9 bases left in between. This CDR3 has 14 amino acids. Germline loops: CDR1 SGHRS, CDR2 YFSETQ. CDR3 bases: TGCGCCAGCAGCAGGGGCGGGAGCACAGATACGCAGTATTTT. Amino acid sequence: CASSRGGSTDTQYF. The whole variable domain, remainder taken from reference TRBV5-1 and TRBJ2-3, is KAGVTQTPRYLIKTRGQQVTLSCSPISGHRSVSWYQQTPGQGLQFLFEYFSETQRNKGNFPGRFSGRQFSNSRSEMNVSTLELGDSALYLCASSRGGSTDTQYFGPGTRLTVL.

As concerns this clone: One junction end disagrees with the germline gene, perhaps due to a read error. The chain couples TRBV6-2 or TRBV6-3 to TRBJ1-2; 7 bases match TRBD1. Germline CDR1 and CDR2: MNHEY and SVGEGT. CDR3 size: 14 residues. The CDR3 loop is CAGSYPGTVYGYTF. The CDR3 nucleotides are TGTGCCGGCAGTTACCCCGGGACAGTCTATGGCTACACCTTC.

The chain uses TRBV28 and TRBJ1-2; D unresolved. Germline V CDR1 and CDR2: MDHEN, SYDVKM. V lost 10 bases to trimming and J lost 6 bases, with 18 bases between them. The length of the CDR3 is 13 residues. The CDR3 sequence: CAIAPGTVDGYTF. DNA of the CDR3: TGTGCCATAGCCCCGGGTACGGTGGATGGCTACACCTTC.

This clone has just one count. The rearrangement uses TRBV5-1 and TRBJ2-1; 7 bases fit TRBD1. V trimming: 4 bases; J trimming: 0 bases; junction bases outside the gene matches: 13. This CDR3 is built from 18 residues. Per germline, CDR1 SGHRS and CDR2 YFSETQ. The CDR3: CASSLRDSLLDSYNEQFF. The CDR3, as DNA: TGCGCCAGCAGCCTCCGGGACAGCCTTTTAGACTCCTACAATGAGCAGTTCTTC.

This rearrangement joins TRBV6-2 or TRBV6-3 to TRBJ2-5; 12 bases line up with TRBD2. Germline assignment: CDR1 MNHEY and CDR2 SVGEGT. The CDR3 has 19 amino acids. V was clipped by 2 bases and J by 2 bases; unmatched bases: 12. CDR3 bases: TGTGCCAGCAGTTACGGTTTGGCTAGCGGGAGGGCAGGGCAAGAGACCCAGTACTTC. It is translated as CASSYGLASGRAGQETQYF.

The V gene is TRBV11-3, the J gene TRBJ2-7; unclear D gene. The CDR3 has 14 amino acids. Germline V gene sequence: CDR1 SGHNT, CDR2 YENEEA. The V end lost 5 bases, the J end lost 3 bases, and 14 bases lay between the germline ends. CDR3: CASSPFRKRYEQYF. Written as DNA, the CDR3 is TGTGCCAGCAGCCCCTTCCGCAAACGCTACGAGCAGTACTTC.

This chain joins TRBV5-4 and TRBJ2-1; D gene ambiguous. CDR1 is SGHNT, CDR2 YYREEE, per germline (reference sequence). The CDR3 sequence is 14 residues long. Trimming cost V 0 bases and J 5 bases, with 9 bases left between them. The CDR3 reads CASSLGSIDNEQFF. CDR3 coding DNA: TGTGCCAGCAGCTTGGGTTCTATCGACAATGAGCAGTTCTTC.

CDR3 protein: CASSLYPTGQNYGYTF. The CDR3 DNA reads as TGTGCCAGCAGTTTATATCCCACAGGTCAGAACTATGGCTACACCTTC. The chain couples TRBV28 to TRBJ1-2, with D maybe TRBD1 (5 bases). The CDR3 has 16 residues. Germline loops: CDR1 MDHEN, CDR2 SYDVKM. V was shortened by 1 base and J by 2 bases, with 14 bases between the two germline ends.

The rearrangement joins TRBV28 to TRBJ1-4; maybe TRBD1 (5 bases). Trimming pared 5 bases from V and 8 bases from J, leaving 9 bases between. This CDR3 contains 12 residues. The V gene's germline CDR1 is MDHEN and CDR2 SYDVKM. CDR3 sequence (DNA): TGTGCCAGCAGTCAGGGAATGGAAAAACTGTTTTTT. It specifies CASSQGMEKLFF.

This chain uses TRBV10-1 with TRBJ2-7; D remains ambiguous. V lost 0 bases to trimming and J lost 3 bases, with 6 bases between them. Germline assignment: CDR1 WNHNN and CDR2 SYGVQD (reference sequence). The CDR3 runs 13 residues. CDR3: CASSESSVYEQYF. The DNA of the CDR3 is TGCGCCAGCAGTGAGTCCTCGGTCTACGAGCAGTACTTC.

The rearrangement uses TRBV15 and TRBJ2-1; no definite D call. Germline values: CDR1 LNHNV, CDR2 YYDKDF (reference sequence). The CDR3 has 15 residues. V was trimmed by 9 bases and J by 6 bases, leaving 21 bases between them. CDR3 amino acids: CATTPTSPDFNEQFF. CDR3 DNA sequence: TGTGCCACAACCCCGACTTCTCCCGACTTCAATGAGCAGTTCTTC.

This chain uses TRBV5-6 with TRBJ2-1; 10 bases are shared with TRBD2. The CDR3 spans 15 residues. Germline CDR1 SGHDT, CDR2 YYEEEE. V lost 0 bases and J lost 11; bases outside the gene matches: 8. The CDR3 region is CASSLGLAGDFKQFF. The DNA for the CDR3 is TGTGCCAGCAGCTTGGGGCTAGCGGGAGACTTCAAGCAGTTCTTC.

The J gene is TRBJ1-1, the V gene TRBV9; D not certain. Germline V gene lookup returns CDR1 SGDLS and CDR2 YYNGEE. This CDR3 spans 14 amino acids. The V gene lost 4 bases and the J gene lost 1 base, with 11 bases spanning the gap. The CDR3 DNA is TGTGCCAGCAGCCCGCACCCTCGGAACACTGAAGCTTTCTTT. Protein: CASSPHPRNTEAFF.

The genes are TRBV27 and TRBJ1-2, with 7 bases lining up with TRBD1. The V segment lost 3 bases and the J segment 5 bases; nucleotides outside the gene matches: 9. Looked up from germline, CDR1 is MNHEY and CDR2 is SMNVEV (reference sequence). The CDR3 is 15 residues long. CDR3 sequence reads: CASSLTGQNLYGYTF. CDR3 coding DNA: TGTGCCAGCAGTTTGACGGGACAGAACTTGTATGGCTACACCTTC.

The chain's CDR3 is CASSFRMGTADEAFF. CDR3 sequence (DNA): TGTGCCAGCAGCTTTCGGATGGGAACCGCAGATGAAGCTTTCTTT. The V gene is TRBV11-2, the J gene TRBJ1-1; no firm D call. Trimming cost V 3 bases and J 7 bases, with 18 bases left between them. The CDR3 sequence is 15 residues long. Germline V gene sequence: CDR1 SGHAT, CDR2 FQNNGV.

This chain joins TRBV9 and TRBJ1-1; no clear D gene. Trimming took off 3 bases at V and 1 base at J, with 7 bases between the two ends. The CDR3 contains 13 residues. CDR1 and CDR2 from the germline V gene are SGDLS and YYNGEE. The CDR3 region is CASSEDGNTEAFF. The CDR3 DNA reads TGTGCCAGCAGCGAGGACGGGAACACTGAAGCTTTCTTT. Supplemented by reference TRBV9 and TRBJ1-1, the full variable domain reads DSGVTQTPKHLITATGQRVTLRCSPRSGDLSVYWYQQSLDQGLQFLIQYYNGEERAKGNILERFSAQQFPDLHSELNLSSLELGDSALYFCASSEDGNTEAFFGQGTRLTVV.